This T cell receptor beta chain was profiled in a study of blood T cell repertoires in COVID-19 (TCRdb year 2020). Looking at the study overall: Collaborator samples came from the United States, Italy and Spain and covered acute and convalescent phases of COVID-19. The material from the prospective study consisted of cDNA or gDNA derived from T cells, B-cell-depleted T cells, or PBMCs. Deeply sampled blood TCRbeta repertoires from subjects exposed to, actively infected with, or recovered from COVID-19 were included in the dataset. The repertoires were released in a freely available public database intended as a resource for research on the immune response to SARS-CoV-2. Samples were obtained from the ongoing ImmuneRACE study (first 160 participants) and from over 1,000 subjects provided by 6 global collaborators. The sample metadata nearly always contained a de-identified subject ID, COVID-19 status, age in years and sex. Where available, HLA class I and class II types were taken from metadata supplied by the sample provider and were not determined by assay-based typing.

General findings and caveats noted by the study authors: Clinical and demographic metadata were provided uncurated, with the amount varying by source and participant.

The CDR3, from cysteine to phenylalanine, totals 15 residues. Only the CDR3 part of the read is kept: 45 bases, read in frame from the first base. V loses 6 bases at its end and J loses 6 bases; junction bases beyond the gene matches: 10. The germline V gene (reference sequence) specifies MNHEY as CDR1 and SMNVEV as CDR2. The immunoSEQ Assay, a bias-controlled multiplex PCR, was used to amplify TCRbeta CDR3 regions from genomic DNA. Turning to the authors' computational methods: Within the assay, amplification of reference gene primers was used to estimate how many nucleated cells each sample contained. Sequence reads were collapsed and filtered to measure the absolute abundance of every unique TCRbeta CDR3 rearrangement. For each sample, productive Simpson clonality was calculated as the square root of Simpson's diversity index over productive rearrangements. In its TCRdb copy, this immuneACCESS table keeps in-frame sequences only and misses some clones. Where compared with another copy, unresolved V genes explain less than half of these, and the others have no known cause. That table furnishes V, J and clone size, whereas the DNA furnished D and trimming. Present in this sample are around 86,000 clones, around 87% of which were seen just once. Clones ranked in the top ten supply 7% to 9% of the sample.

On this clone: Its specific antigen is unknown. No much larger clonotype is one base removed from it; base qualities were not supplied.

The collaborating institutions used their own protocols to collect whole blood in K2EDTA tubes. For TCRbeta analysis, collaborators shipped samples in one of three forms: frozen whole blood, isolated PBMCs, or DNA extracted from either of those sample types. This TCR was sampled from a human donor with acute or convalescent COVID-19. The donor label of this sample is uncertain. Material: peripheral blood. Recombination linked TRBV27 to TRBJ1-2, with 10 central nucleotides matching TRBD1. The CDR3 loop reads CASSKPGQGWDGYTF. In nucleotides, the sequence is TGTGCCAGCAGCAAACCGGGACAGGGGTGGGATGGCTACACCTTC.